This TCR beta chain was found in a study of blood T cell repertoires in COVID-19. Study background: Collection of acute and convalescent COVID-19 samples took place in the United States, Italy and Spain. PBMCs, B-cell-depleted T cells, or T cells provided the cDNA or gDNA that made up the material.

In the original analysis: Estimates of nucleated cell counts were drawn from the amplification of reference gene primers. TCRdb's copy holds only in-frame clones and misses some; the assay was immunoSEQ multiplex PCR. V, J and clone size are taken as reported in that table, and D and trimming were inferred from the DNA itself. The sample lists 150,000 or so clones, approximately 80% occurring once. CDR3 length: 14 residues. In germline, CDR1 is MDHEN, CDR2 SYDVKM. Trimming took off 6 bases at V and 1 base at J, with 11 bases between the two ends. The sample was peripheral blood. This rearrangement joins TRBV28 to TRBJ2-3, with a weak D call TRBD1 (6 bases). This TCR was recovered from a man in his 70s who had recovered from COVID-19. Written as DNA, the CDR3 is TGTGCCAGCAGAACCGGGACACGCACAGATACGCAGTATTTT. It yields the protein CASRTGTRTDTQYF. Supplemented by reference TRBV28 and TRBJ2-3, the full variable domain reads DVKVTQSSRYLVKRTGEKVFLECVQDMDHENMFWYRQDPGLGLRLIYFSYDVKMKEKGDIPEGYSVSREKKERFSLILESASTNQTSMYLCASRTGTRTDTQYFGPGTRLTVL.